The 32 T cell receptor beta chains below were found in one sample sequenced in a study of shared clonotypes between healthy human individuals. Only CD45RO-negative cells positively selected for CCR7 counted as naive CD8 cells, so terminally differentiated effector memory CD45RA+ cells were excluded. The data were produced by immunoSEQ multiplex PCR, yet TCRdb's version contains in-frame clones alone and is incomplete. The profile shows hundreds of thousands of clones, 95% to 96% of them singletons. Sequenced: naive CD8+ T cells sorted from blood. The receptors come from a woman aged 30 to 39 in good health.

This clone was seen a single time. This chain links TRBV28 with TRBJ2-7, with 9 positions matching TRBD1. Trimming removed 3 bases from V and 2 bases from J; junction bases left unmatched: 8. The CDR3 is made up of 16 amino acids. The V gene's germline CDR1 is MDHEN and CDR2 SYDVKM. The CDR3 loop reads CASSLGGTGFTYEQYF. The CDR3, as DNA: TGTGCCAGCAGTTTGGGGGGGACAGGGTTCACCTACGAGCAGTACTTC.

The chain employs TRBV28 and TRBJ1-5, with D hard to call. V gave up 5 bases and J gave up 6 bases, with 5 bases separating them. The CDR3 has 11 amino acids. Per germline, CDR1 MDHEN and CDR2 SYDVKM. In DNA form, the CDR3 reads TGTGCCAGCAGTGTGGGTCAGCCCCAGCATTTT. Its protein is CASSVGQPQHF.

This sequence joins TRBV28 and TRBJ2-7, with 7 positions matching TRBD1. The CDR3 sequence is 18 residues long. Germline V gene sequence: CDR1 MDHEN, CDR2 SYDVKM. Germline trimming cut 5 bases from V and 2 bases from J; bases unmatched to any gene: 18. The CDR3 region is CASSTDGATGVSPYEQYF. CDR3 bases: TGTGCCAGCAGTACCGACGGAGCTACAGGGGTTTCCCCCTACGAGCAGTACTTC.

The chain uses TRBV15 and TRBJ2-3; D assignment may be TRBD1 or TRBD2 (5 bases each). Germline loops: CDR1 LNHNV, CDR2 YYDKDF (reference sequence). The germline V and J ends were trimmed by 7 bases and 6 bases, with 20 bases remaining between them. CDR3 length: 15 amino acids. CDR3 nucleotide sequence: TGTGCCACCAACTTTAAGGCGAGGGGAGTGGATACGCAGTATTTT. This sequence encodes CATNFKARGVDTQYF.

In nucleotides, the CDR3 is TGTGCCAGCAGCCTCGCGATTGCTTCAGTCTACGAGCAGTACTTC. It encodes CASSLAIASVYEQYF. The chain recombines TRBV5-4 with TRBJ2-7; D unresolved. V was shortened by 4 bases and J by 3 bases, with 17 bases between the two germline ends. This CDR3 is built from 15 residues. The germline V gene encodes CDR1 SGHNT and CDR2 YYREEE (reference sequence).

The genes are TRBV20-1 and TRBJ1-1, with unresolved D. Trimming shortened V by 3 bases and J by 7 bases, and 9 bases separated the two germline ends. The germline gives CDR1 DFQATT, CDR2 SNEGSKA (reference sequence). The CDR3 is made up of 11 amino acids. The CDR3 loop is CSARVYVEAFF. In DNA form, the CDR3 reads TGCAGTGCTAGGGTCTACGTTGAAGCTTTCTTT.

This chain uses TRBV27 with TRBJ2-5, with TRBD2 as a possible D gene (6 bases). CDR3 size: 13 residues. In germline, CDR1 is MNHEY, CDR2 SMNVEV (reference sequence). V shed 6 bases and J shed 5 bases, with 13 bases lying between them. The CDR3 DNA sequence: TGTGCCAGCAGCGCTCTGACTAGGGAGACCCAGTACTTC. Its protein is CASSALTRETQYF.

The table lists this clone with a few counts. The DNA of the CDR3 is TGTGCCAGCTCACCCGGGACACTAGGACTAGCCAGCGATGAGCAGTTCTTC. Its protein product is CASSPGTLGLASDEQFF. The V and J genes are TRBV18 and TRBJ2-1; TRBD2 matches 8 bases. The CDR3 runs 17 residues. The V segment lost 3 bases and the J segment 8 bases; nucleotides outside the gene matches: 15. Germline CDR1 reads KGHSH; CDR2 reads LQKENI.

This clone occurred a few times. V and J are TRBV6-5 and TRBJ1-1; possible D gene TRBD1, 5 bases. Germline CDR1 MNHEY, CDR2 SVGAGI. The CDR3 loop spans 15 amino acids. Trimming left V 0 bases short and J 0 bases short, with 8 bases between. The CDR3 coding sequence is TGTGCCAGCAGTTACTCCGACAGATTGAACACTGAAGCTTTCTTT. It is translated as CASSYSDRLNTEAFF.

The chain employs TRBV4-1 and TRBJ2-1; D might be TRBD2 (5 bases). The germline V gene has CDR1 MGHRA and CDR2 YSYEKL. CDR3 length: 13 amino acids. V was cut by 3 bases and J by 6 bases, with 9 bases left in between. CDR3 in amino acids: CASSHAGGNEQFF. Here the CDR3 DNA reads TGCGCCAGCAGCCACGCAGGAGGCAATGAGCAGTTCTTC.

The V call is TRBV7-9, the J call TRBJ2-1; either TRBD1 or TRBD2 may supply D (6 bases each). Germline values: CDR1 SEHNR, CDR2 FQNEAQ (reference sequence). The CDR3 is 15 residues long. V was cut by 3 bases and J by 3 bases, with 12 bases left in between. The CDR3 nucleotides are TGTGCCAGCAGCTTGGGCCGGGGGCTCTACAATGAGCAGTTCTTC. This translates into CASSLGRGLYNEQFF.

V is TRBV5-1 and J is TRBJ2-2, with 7 bases lining up with TRBD1. J was trimmed by 6 bases and V by 1 base; bases with no gene match: 9. This CDR3 spans 16 amino acids. CDR1 SGHRS and CDR2 YFSETQ come from the germline V gene. CDR3 bases: TGCGCCAGCAGCTTGTCGGCAGGGGGTTTGCCCGGGGAGCTGTTTTTT. It is translated as CASSLSAGGLPGELFF.

The gene calls are TRBV7-6 and TRBJ2-5; D possibly uses TRBD1 or TRBD2 (5 bases each). V dropped 1 base and J dropped 1 base, with 13 bases sitting between them. In germline, CDR1 is SGHVS, CDR2 FNYEAQ. The CDR3 runs 16 residues. The CDR3 DNA follows: TGTGCCAGCAGCTTAGAAGCAAGGGACGTCCAAGAGACCCAGTACTTC. Protein product: CASSLEARDVQETQYF.

This chain links TRBV5-1 with TRBJ1-1; weak D call: TRBD1 (6 bases). The CDR3 extends over 14 amino acids. Germline CDR1 is SGHRS and CDR2 is YFSETQ. V was cut by 4 bases and J by 1 base, with 11 bases left in between. CDR3 sequence: CASSPRGENTEAFF. The CDR3, as DNA: TGCGCCAGCAGCCCCAGGGGTGAGAACACTGAAGCTTTCTTT.

The rearrangement links TRBV11-2 to TRBJ2-7; 9 positions agree with TRBD2. Germline V gene data show CDR1 as SGHAT and CDR2 as FQNNGV. The junction had 7 bases not matched to a gene; V was cut back by 4 bases and J by 6 bases. The CDR3 is 14 residues long. The CDR3 sequence: CASSWSGRPIEQYF. The DNA of the CDR3 is TGTGCCAGCAGCTGGAGCGGGAGGCCTATCGAGCAGTACTTC.

The chain combines TRBV11-3 with TRBJ2-3; 8 nucleotides align to TRBD2. Germline V CDR1 and CDR2: SGHNT, YENEEA. The CDR3 is 17 amino acids. V was pared by 5 bases and J by 2 bases, with 12 bases of the junction left unmatched. The CDR3: CASSPDPGTSITDTQYF. As DNA, the CDR3 is TGTGCCAGCAGCCCGGACCCCGGGACTAGTATCACAGATACGCAGTATTTT.

This chain links TRBV7-9 with TRBJ2-1; the D gene could be TRBD1 or TRBD2 (5 bases each). Between the trimmed V and J ends, which lost 5 bases and 0 bases, there was a span of 20 bases. From germline, CDR1 is SEHNR and CDR2 FQNEAQ (reference sequence). This CDR3 contains 18 residues. As DNA, the CDR3 is TGTGCCAGCAGCCCCAGGGAGTCGGACGAGGTCTCCTACAATGAGCAGTTCTTC. Protein: CASSPRESDEVSYNEQFF.

This rearrangement joins TRBV27 to TRBJ2-2; perhaps TRBD2 as D (6 bases). CDR3 length: 16 residues. Trimming removed 8 bases from V and 3 bases from J, with 19 bases in between. Germline CDR1 and CDR2: MNHEY and SMNVEV (reference sequence). CDR3 protein: CASPLRDLLHTGELFF. CDR3 DNA: TGTGCCAGCCCTCTGCGGGATCTTCTCCACACCGGGGAGCTGTTTTTT.

V and J are TRBV9 and TRBJ2-7; perhaps TRBD1 as D (5 bases). V was shortened by 4 bases and J by 3 bases, with 20 bases between the two germline ends. The CDR3 has 16 residues. Germline lookup yields CDR1 SGDLS and CDR2 YYNGEE. In nucleotides, the CDR3 is TGTGCCAGCAGCTCAGGGCCTGGGAACTACTACTACGAGCAGTACTTC. Amino acid sequence: CASSSGPGNYYYEQYF.

This clone was seen more than once but under ten times. J is TRBJ1-1 and V is TRBV28; D gene uncertain. Trimming removed 5 bases at V and 3 bases at J, with 7 bases between. This CDR3 is 12 amino acids long. Germline CDR1 is MDHEN and CDR2 is SYDVKM. The CDR3 sequence is CASSPRDTEAFF. The CDR3 bases are TGTGCCAGCAGTCCCCGGGACACTGAAGCTTTCTTT.

The V call is TRBV4-1, the J call TRBJ2-3; D call uncertain. Trimming removed 6 bases from V and 0 bases from J, with 16 bases in between. The germline CDR1 and CDR2 sequences are MGHRA and YSYEKL. The CDR3 spans 16 residues. CDR3 loop: CASSTVPDPSTDTQYF. In DNA, the CDR3 is TGCGCCAGCAGTACCGTACCAGACCCTAGCACAGATACGCAGTATTTT.

This chain's CDR3 is CASSFYGQPNYGYTF. CDR3 DNA sequence: TGCGCCAGCAGCTTTTACGGACAGCCTAACTATGGCTACACCTTC. The J gene is TRBJ1-2, the V gene TRBV5-1; tentatively, D is TRBD1 (6 bases). The CDR3 covers 15 residues. Germline CDR1 reads SGHRS; CDR2 reads YFSETQ. Deletions cut 2 bases from V and 0 bases from J, with 11 bases between.

The rearrangement uses TRBV5-1 and TRBJ2-1; 13 bases line up with TRBD2. Germline-derived CDR1 and CDR2 are SGHRS and YFSETQ. There are 16 residues in the CDR3. J gave up 6 bases and V 5 bases, and 8 bases lay outside the gene matches. The CDR3: CASRDGLAGVSNEQFF. DNA of the CDR3: TGCGCCAGCAGGGACGGACTAGCGGGAGTTTCCAATGAGCAGTTCTTC.

The rearrangement joins TRBV4-2 to TRBJ1-1, with a tentative D call TRBD1 (6 bases). Per the germline V gene, CDR1 is LGHNA and CDR2 is YNFKEQ. The CDR3 length is 17 residues. V lost 1 base, J lost 11 bases, and 26 bases lay in between. This CDR3 reads CASSQVGGANVNFEAFF. In nucleotides, the CDR3 is TGTGCCAGCAGCCAAGTTGGGGGCGCGAACGTCAACTTTGAGGCTTTCTTT.

The chain couples TRBV9 to TRBJ2-5; 13 bases align to TRBD2. The closer fit of TRBJ2-7 to the DNA end suggests the J call may be wrong. Looked up from germline, CDR1 is SGDLS and CDR2 is YYNGEE. This CDR3 comprises 16 residues. The CDR3 nucleotides read TGTGCCAGCAGCTCTTCGACTAGCGGGGGGTGGAACGAGCAGTACTTC. Protein sequence: CASSSSTSGGWNEQYF.

The chain links TRBV5-4 to TRBJ2-7; 9 bases are shared with TRBD1. Germline trimming cut 4 bases from V and 1 base from J; bases unmatched to any gene: 6. Looked up from germline, CDR1 is SGHNT and CDR2 is YYREEE (reference sequence). The CDR3 sequence is 15 residues long. The CDR3 DNA reads as TGTGCCAGCAGCGCGGACAGGGGAGGATCCTACGAGCAGTACTTC. The encoded protein is CASSADRGGSYEQYF.

The gene calls are TRBV7-9 and TRBJ1-4; tentatively, D is TRBD1 (6 bases). Germline loops: CDR1 SEHNR, CDR2 FQNEAQ (reference sequence). V was clipped by 5 bases and J by 8 bases, with 21 bases between them. CDR3 length: 16 residues. DNA for the CDR3: TGTGCCAGCAGCAGCAACAGGGCCCAACGGATAGAAAAACTGTTTTTT. Residues: CASSSNRAQRIEKLFF.

J is TRBJ1-3 and V is TRBV27; possible D gene TRBD1, 6 bases. V dropped 6 bases and J dropped 0 bases, with 9 bases sitting between them. This CDR3 is 14 amino acids long. Germline V gene data show CDR1 as MNHEY and CDR2 as SMNVEV (reference sequence). The CDR3 region has the DNA TGTGCCAGCAGAACAGGGAGCTCTGGAAACACCATATATTTT. This codes for CASRTGSSGNTIYF.

The gene calls are TRBV4-1 and TRBJ1-6; the D gene is possibly TRBD1 (5 bases). Germline V CDR1 and CDR2: MGHRA, YSYEKL. The CDR3 covers 16 residues. The germline V and J ends were trimmed by 4 bases and 5 bases, with 15 bases remaining between them. The CDR3 nucleotides are TGCGCCAGCAGCCGACGGCCGACAGCGGATAATTCACCCCTCCACTTT. It encodes CASSRRPTADNSPLHF.

The chain couples TRBV28 to TRBJ2-7; TRBD2 agrees at 10 bases. The length of the CDR3 is 14 residues. V was pared by 6 bases and J by 3 bases, with 5 bases of the junction left unmatched. Germline V gene sequence: CDR1 MDHEN, CDR2 SYDVKM. The chain's CDR3 is CASSWTSGVYEQYF. In nucleotides, the CDR3 is TGTGCCAGCAGCTGGACTAGCGGAGTCTACGAGCAGTACTTC.

This sequence joins TRBV6-4 and TRBJ1-1, with a possible D match to TRBD1 (5 bases). Germline V gene lookup returns CDR1 MRHNA and CDR2 SNTAGT. The CDR3 length is 13 residues. Trimming removed 3 bases at V and 3 bases at J, with 8 bases between. The CDR3 DNA reads TGTGCCAGCAGTGATACAGGTGACACTGAAGCTTTCTTT. Amino acid sequence: CASSDTGDTEAFF.

V is TRBV28 and J is TRBJ2-1, with D hard to call. Germline assignment: CDR1 MDHEN and CDR2 SYDVKM. The CDR3 sequence is 11 residues long. Trimming removed 3 bases from V and 9 bases from J, with 6 bases in between. The CDR3 nucleotides read TGTGCCAGCAGTTTTTGGGGTGAGCAGTTCTTC. This gives the protein CASSFWGEQFF.